The sequence of this T cell receptor beta chain was determined in a study of cytomegalovirus exposure and HLA in healthy donors. Study results and caveats: The authors later linked a missense DCLRE1C variant to TCR beta V- and J-gene trimming.

Remarks on this clone: Antigen unknown.

Looked up from germline, CDR1 is MRHNA and CDR2 is SNTAGT. The length of the CDR3 is 15 residues. The J segment lost 7 bases and the V segment lost 0 bases, leaving 5 bases of the junction unmatched. PCR employed 60 Vbeta and 13 Jbeta primers. TCRdb's copy holds only in-frame clones and misses some; the assay was immunoSEQ multiplex PCR. The sample holds about 88,000 clones, about 69% seen once. The source is a woman between 18 and 30 years old in good health and CMV-seropositive. The sequencing sample was made of PBMCs. The chain has TRBV6-4 and TRBJ2-1, with TRBD2 matching over 8 bases. This CDR3 is CASSDSAGVSNEQFF. In DNA, the CDR3 is TGTGCCAGCAGTGACTCAGCGGGAGTTTCAAATGAGCAGTTCTTC.